The entry below gives a single T cell receptor beta chain sequence along with its context. The table lists this clone with a few counts. There is no known antigen for this receptor. No base quality information exists; no much larger clone differs at one position. The sample is drawn from a study of cytomegalovirus exposure and HLA in healthy donors (TCRdb year 2017). In terms of the full investigation: An earlier analysis of more than 550 of the donors reported over 250 Gb of sequence data and approximately 120 million unique TCR beta sequences obtained from roughly 170 million T cells. Approximately 300 gigabases of sequencing data and 78 million or so unique TCR sequences were included in an early release covering roughly 700 HLA-typed donors. Of the 300 to 500 genotyped donors, 81% were placed in the genetic ancestry cluster associated with self-reported Caucasian donors. The study aimed to test whether cataloging public T cell receptors could reveal signatures of past pathogen exposure. The study profiled the T cell repertoires of fewer than 850 subjects by immunosequencing and related them to cytomegalovirus serostatus. In addition to the first cohort of 666 subjects, a separate validation cohort of around 110 different subjects was used. The study combined high-throughput TCR immunosequencing, statistical association of individual TCRs with disease status, and machine learning to predict cytomegalovirus infection status. To study patterns of TCR occurrence, a later analysis re-analyzed previously published TCR beta repertoires from 600 to 750 donors and added high-resolution HLA genotyping. Rather than drawing on any new phenotypic data, the later analysis identified candidate immune exposures from TCR beta sequences and the way those sequences occurred across donors. An earlier analysis of nearly 600 of the donors applied high-throughput TCR beta sequencing to assess whether each TCR beta V gene segment acted as functional or pseudogenic. Donor age, sex, ethnicity and CMV serostatus were compiled alongside the repertoire data. In a later genetic analysis, genome-wide SNP genotypes for about 55% of the roughly 670 donors were used, and that subset was treated as a discovery cohort. All discovery cohort repertoires had been generated using a single sequencing platform. Both class I and class II loci were covered by HLA typing, at four-digit resolution. Typing coverage varied by locus: 629-630 donors for A, B, C, DRB1 and DQB1; 500 to 550 for DQA1; nearly 610 for DPA1; 450 to 480 for DPB1. Four to six DR-DQ haplotypes were handled as single units for association and clustering, since linkage in the cohort was strong. On average, around 230,000 unique TCR beta nucleotide sequences were sequenced per donor among 398 genotyped donors of the cohort, with roughly 18% of those sequences being non-productive. The research as a whole found: The presence/absence analyses assumed that sequencing depth was roughly uniform across donors, and that assumption may not be true. A total of 164 TCR beta chains were listed by the study as associated with cytomegalovirus. A further reported finding was that TCR beta sequences accurately predicted the HLA-A and HLA-B alleles for most subjects in the first cohort. According to a later analysis, most CMV-associated TCR beta chains appeared to be HLA-restricted, and the HLA associations seemed to be driven largely by CMV exposure. In this cohort, only TCR beta chains were sequenced, and detectable features were limited by the absence of alpha or paired-chain data. The classifier was reported to diagnose cytomegalovirus status with high specificity and sensitivity in both the original cohort and the validation cohort. An association between a missense DCLRE1C variant and V-gene and J-gene trimming of TCR beta chains was found in a later genetic analysis and replicated in an independent cohort. In a later analysis, HLA-associated TCR beta chains were found to be more clonally expanded and to have lower generation probabilities than equally common non-associated chains. Some IMGT-functional V segments, including TRBV6-2 and TRBV6-3, could not be distinguished by the 87-base-pair reads and were therefore excluded. Immune exposure information for the cohort was limited to CMV serostatus. Three of the identified cytomegalovirus-associated TCR beta chains were confirmed in vitro to be specific for cytomegalovirus antigens. In a later analysis, some 18,000 TCR beta sequences were associated with specific HLA alleles at a false discovery rate of 0.05. According to a later genetic analysis, donors in an Asian-associated ancestry cluster had fewer N-insertions in productive TCRs than the roughly 700-donor mean. In a later analysis, the rate of TCR association differed among HLA loci, with DRB1 alleles having the most associated TCRs and HLA-C alleles having the fewest. The earlier analysis of some 540 of the donors excluded 15 to 20 rarely observed V segments, including chromosome 9 orphons, because counts were too low. Linkage disequilibrium might explain the correlated functional status among segregating V segments, but an unknown experimental factor could not be excluded. According to a later analysis, parvovirus B19, influenza, CMV and Epstein-Barr virus appeared linked to several top co-occurrence clusters. Across donors, most TCR sequences were observed very rarely, whereas some public TCRs were present in many individuals. Assigning TCR associations to individual alleles was difficult when HLA alleles, especially DR and DQ, strongly co-occurred. Because HLA typing was missing for some donors at each locus, association tests included only the typed subset. In an earlier analysis of 450 to 750 of the donors, most TCR beta V segments appeared in productive rearrangements about 87% or about 30% of the time, broadly matching IMGT annotations. According to the authors, the approach could potentially be generalized to other disease states and immunological phenotypes. A group of highly shared sequence variants was considered likely to be a technical artifact of the sequencing pipeline.

In total, 600 or so healthy bone marrow donors made up the cohort. Cohort members were all nominally healthy when sampled, although unrecorded immune exposures were likely present. The donor tested CMV seropositive, placing the donor among the 250 to 350 seropositive members of the cohort. Every donor gave a peripheral blood sample, and the peripheral blood mononuclear cells from that sample were used for TCR beta sequencing. Genomic DNA extraction from the blood cell samples was performed with the Qiagen DNeasy Blood Extraction Kit. CDR1 and CDR2, per the germline V gene (reference sequence), are SGHKS and YYEKEE. V lost 0 bases and J lost 3 bases; the stretch between them is 13 bases long. The CDR3 starts with the cysteine, ends with the phenylalanine, and has 15 residues. Just CDR3 DNA is preserved here, 45 bases in frame from base 1. Library generation was performed with the immunoSEQ multiplex PCR assay. For the multiplex PCR, a mixture combining 60 forward primers for TCR Vbeta segments and 13 reverse primers for TCR Jbeta segments was used. A multiplex PCR assay on genomic DNA amplified the CDR3 region of rearranged TCR beta genes. Amplified TCR beta libraries were sequenced as 87-base-pair reads on the Illumina HiSeq System. The source study handled its data this way. A later analysis counted 65 million to 90 million unique TCR beta chains across the 650 to 800 repertoires, and roughly 10 million of these chains were shared by at least two donors. Raw reads were error-corrected and collapsed into unique sequences by a nearest-neighbor algorithm in which closely related sequences were merged to remove PCR and sequencing errors. CDR3 sequences were aligned to IMGT reference sequences to assign V, D and J gene segments. Each retained sequence needed at least a six-nucleotide match to both a V gene segment and a J gene segment. A rearrangement counted as productive if the CDR3 had no stop codons and remained in frame with V and J, and every other rearrangement counted as non-productive. CDR3 was defined by IMGT convention, running from the second conserved V-encoded cysteine to the conserved J-encoded phenylalanine. The earlier analysis of roughly 590 of the donors excluded sequences that lacked an unambiguous match to a single V gene segment. An earlier analysis of a few hundred of the donors called V segments functional above 56.7% productive rearrangements and segregating when the between-donor standard deviation exceeded 5%. A statistical classification framework was built for diagnosing cytomegalovirus status from the catalog of TCR beta chain sequences. In a later analysis, TCR nucleotide sequences were compared against IMGT/GENE-DB human TR gene sequences so that V and J genes could be assigned. A later analysis assigned CDR3 sequences and most-parsimonious VDJ recombination scenarios with the TCRdist pipeline. In a later analysis, each TCR beta chain was defined by its CDR3 amino acid sequence together with its V-gene family, and reads lacking a unique V-gene family were excluded. As a way to deal with suspected cross-contamination and a sequencing artifact, a later analysis dropped 450 to 600 nucleotide sequences that were highly shared and had low generation probability. In a later analysis, a clonal expansion index for each public chain was calculated from normalized within-repertoire ranks of inferred template counts. In a later analysis, generation probabilities were computed with a VDJ recombination model fitted to out-of-frame rearrangements, and the resulting probabilities were checked against IGoR. In a later analysis, TCR-TCR, TCR-HLA and TCR-CMV co-occurrence was scored with hypergeometric tests, and a repertoire-size bias correction was applied to TCR pairs. A later analysis estimated false discovery rates by permuting HLA or CMV assignments 20 times. A later analysis grouped co-occurring TCRs with DBSCAN, adding TCRdist sequence similarity when clustering within HLA-allele-positive subsets. For co-occurrence clustering, repertoires with fewer than 30,000 or more than 120,000 public chains were excluded, along with roughly 5 repertoires with anomalous nucleotide sharing. Entries here come from immuneACCESS through TCRdb and include only in-frame sequences with V and J called. Some clones fail to appear in such tables; in the studies checked, an unresolved V gene covers under half of the shortfall, and the cause of the remainder is unknown. V, J and clone size reflect that table, while D and trimming were determined from the DNA. The sample table records 100,000 to 150,000 clones; roughly 10% of these occur just once. Together, the top ten hold approximately 4.4% of the sample.

The chain is encoded by TRBV5-5 joined to TRBJ2-7; D gene: possibly TRBD2, on 6 matching bases. The sequence was collected from a woman younger than 35 in good health and CMV-seropositive. The source material was PBMCs. The sequenced DNA is TGTGCCAGCAGCTTGGCGGGCGGGGTTCGCTACGAGCAGTACTTC. Its protein product is CASSLAGGVRYEQYF.